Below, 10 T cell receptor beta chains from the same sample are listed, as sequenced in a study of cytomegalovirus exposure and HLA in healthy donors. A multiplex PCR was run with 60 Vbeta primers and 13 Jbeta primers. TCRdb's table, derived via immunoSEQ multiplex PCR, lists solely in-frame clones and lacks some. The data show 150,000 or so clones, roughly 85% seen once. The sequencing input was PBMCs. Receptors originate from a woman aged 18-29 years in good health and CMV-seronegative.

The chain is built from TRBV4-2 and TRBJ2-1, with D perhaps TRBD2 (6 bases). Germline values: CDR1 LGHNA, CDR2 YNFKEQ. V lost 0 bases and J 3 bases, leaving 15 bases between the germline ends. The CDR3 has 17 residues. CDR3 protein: CASSQESTRTLYNEQFF. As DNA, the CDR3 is TGTGCCAGCAGCCAAGAGTCGACTAGGACCCTCTACAATGAGCAGTTCTTC.

The CDR3 bases are TGCGCCAGCAGCCAAGAAATCCGGAGTGGAAACACCATATATTTT. Protein: CASSQEIRSGNTIYF. This rearrangement joins TRBV4-1 to TRBJ1-3; D ambiguous. The V gene lost 0 bases and the J gene lost 3 bases, with 9 bases spanning the gap. Germline values: CDR1 MGHRA, CDR2 YSYEKL. The CDR3 totals 15 residues.

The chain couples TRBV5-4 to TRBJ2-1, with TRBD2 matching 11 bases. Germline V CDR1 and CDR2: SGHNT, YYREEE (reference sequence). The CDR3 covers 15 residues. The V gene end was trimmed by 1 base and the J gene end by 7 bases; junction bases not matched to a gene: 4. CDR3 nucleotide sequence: TGTGCCAGCAGCTTGCCACTAGCGGGGGTGAATGAGCAGTTCTTC. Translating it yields CASSLPLAGVNEQFF.

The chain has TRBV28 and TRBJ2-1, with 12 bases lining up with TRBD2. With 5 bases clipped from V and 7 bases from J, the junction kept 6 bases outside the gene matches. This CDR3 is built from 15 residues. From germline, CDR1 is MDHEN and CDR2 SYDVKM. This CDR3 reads CASSLHTSGRNEQFF. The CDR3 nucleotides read TGTGCCAGCAGTCTCCACACTAGCGGGAGGAATGAGCAGTTCTTC.

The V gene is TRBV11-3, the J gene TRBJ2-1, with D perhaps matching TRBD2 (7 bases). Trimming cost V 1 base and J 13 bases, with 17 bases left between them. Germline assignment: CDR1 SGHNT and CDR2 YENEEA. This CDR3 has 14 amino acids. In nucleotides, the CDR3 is TGTGCCAGCAGCTTAGCCCGGTTGGGGGGGCGACAGTTCTTC. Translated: CASSLARLGGRQFF.

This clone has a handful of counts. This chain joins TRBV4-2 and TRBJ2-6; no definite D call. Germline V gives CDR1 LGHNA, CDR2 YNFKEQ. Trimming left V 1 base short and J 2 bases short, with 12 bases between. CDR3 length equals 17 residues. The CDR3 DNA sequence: TGTGCCAGCAGCCAAGTGGCCTCGAACCCTGGGGCCAACGTCCTGACTTTC. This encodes CASSQVASNPGANVLTF.

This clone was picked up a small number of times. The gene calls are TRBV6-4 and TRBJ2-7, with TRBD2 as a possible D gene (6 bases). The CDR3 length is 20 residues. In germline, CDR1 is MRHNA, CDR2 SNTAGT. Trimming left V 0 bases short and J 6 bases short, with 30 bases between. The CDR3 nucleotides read TGTGCCAGCAGTGACTCGAGTGAAGCGGGCGCCCCTCAGGGTATCGGCGAGCAGTACTTC. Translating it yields CASSDSSEAGAPQGIGEQYF.

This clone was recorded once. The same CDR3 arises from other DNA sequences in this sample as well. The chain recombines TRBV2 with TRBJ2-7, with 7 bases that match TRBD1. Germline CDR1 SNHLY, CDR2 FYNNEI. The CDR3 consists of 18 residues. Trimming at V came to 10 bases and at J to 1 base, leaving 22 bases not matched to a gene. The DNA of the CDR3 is TGTGCCACCCCAAGGAGAGGCAGACAGGGAAAAATTTCCTACGAGCAGTACTTC. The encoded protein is CATPRRGRQGKISYEQYF.

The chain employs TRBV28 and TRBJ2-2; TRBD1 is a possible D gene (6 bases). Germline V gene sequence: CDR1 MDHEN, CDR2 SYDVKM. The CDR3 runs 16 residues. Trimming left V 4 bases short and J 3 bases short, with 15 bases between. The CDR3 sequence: CASSSDRLGDTGELFF. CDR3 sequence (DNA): TGTGCCAGCAGTTCTGACAGGTTAGGGGACACCGGGGAGCTGTTTTTT.

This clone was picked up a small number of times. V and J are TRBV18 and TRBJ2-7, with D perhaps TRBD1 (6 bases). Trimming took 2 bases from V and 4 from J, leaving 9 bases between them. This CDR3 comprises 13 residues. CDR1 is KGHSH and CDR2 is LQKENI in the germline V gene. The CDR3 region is CASSPEQGYEQYF. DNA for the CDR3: TGTGCCAGCTCACCAGAACAGGGATACGAGCAGTACTTC.